This T cell receptor (beta chain) comes out of a study of spatial heterogeneity in lung cancer (dated by TCRdb to about 2019). About the full investigation: Beta-chain transcripts were consistently detected in greater numbers than alpha-chain transcripts, which likely reflects a higher abundance of beta-chain transcripts. In tumor regions, TCR transcript counts showed a strong correlation with a T cell transcriptional module score from matched bulk RNA-seq. In the raw uncorrected reads, each unique combination of TCR and UMI appeared on average more than ten times. In non-small cell lung cancer, the study made a quantitative comparison of TCR alpha and beta repertoires among multiple tumor regions, matched nontumor lung and blood. Nonsynonymous mutation counts, determined by whole-exome sequencing of tumor tissue, were related to features of the TCR repertoire. At surgery, hundreds of tumor regions, 61 to 65 matched nontumor lung samples and 50 to 60 PBMC samples were TCR-sequenced for both alpha and beta chains.

In light of the paper, this sample's time point label describes: sample taken at primary tumor resection. Samples were obtained from 70 to 85 patients with early-stage, untreated non-small cell lung cancer from the lung TRACERx cohort. For TCR sequencing, whole RNA was extracted from tumor and nontumor lung tissue, or from cryopreserved PBMC samples, and no cell sorting was done. Patients were selected for TCR sequencing only if sufficient RNA was available from at least two tumor regions. Tumor and adjacent nontumor lung specimens were reviewed by a lung pathologist before selection. This clonotype is medium-sized (0.01 to 0.1%) in its sample. Its antigen specificity is not known. Base quality data are lacking; no much larger clone is found one base away. Paper-wide results and their limitations: The count of ubiquitous expanded TCRs correlated with the count of ubiquitous nonsynonymous mutations, and the count of regional expanded TCRs correlated with the count of regional nonsynonymous mutations. The tumor nonsynonymous mutation count correlated with the number of expanded intratumoral alpha and beta TCRs. Confirming at a functional level the hypothesis that regional TCRs recognize regional mutations was considered to require additional single-cell paired TCR alpha and beta sequencing. TCR-seq was estimated to cover only about 7.6% of tumor T cells for alpha chains and approximately 12% for beta chains.

The CDR3 has 14 amino acids, counting the end cysteine and phenylalanine. The DNA shown is the 42-base CDR3, in frame from base 1. Trimming takes 4 bases off V and 3 bases off J; junction bases not matched to a gene: 4. Per the germline V gene (reference sequence), DFQATT is the CDR1 and SNEGSKA is the CDR2. The library was generated by 5' RACE. TCRdb records NextSeq 500 as the sequencer. The TCR library protocol attached a unique molecular identifier to each TCR cDNA molecule to allow correction of PCR and sequencing errors. As for the authors' bioinformatics: TCR identification, UMI-based error correction and CDR3 extraction were performed with Decombinator tools. TCRs above a frequency of 2 per 1,000, corresponding to the top 1% of the tumor frequency distribution, were defined as expanded. Expanded tumor TCRs were classed as regional if statistically deemed absent (corrected P<0.05) from at least one tumor region, otherwise ubiquitous. Each repertoire was subsampled 100 times to 5,000 TCRs, after which Renyi diversity was computed with the R vegan package. CDR3 similarity networks were built from amino acid triplet string-kernel similarity, connecting CDR3s with pairwise similarity above 0.82. TCRdb reran the public reads through fastp at Q25 and MiXCR, keeping productive beta chains. Every distinct CDR3 protein forms one entry, paired with its most common genes and DNA. The V and J calls follow TCRdb's processing rather than the paper's. This sample comprises roughly 10,000 distinct CDR3 sequences, 12% of them detected only once. The top ten constitute 13% of the sample.

Here the sequenced sample was lung tumor tissue, taken at surgery. The chain uses TRBV20-1 and TRBJ2-1; the central 9 bases match TRBD2. This receptor was identified in a female donor with early-stage non-small cell lung cancer. CDR3 loop: CSATSGIVYNEQFF. The nucleotides are TGCAGTGCTACTAGCGGGATAGTCTACAATGAGCAGTTCTTC.